These T cell receptor beta chains were read from a single sample in a study of T cell responses to AZD1222 COVID-19 vaccine. The table came from immunoSEQ multiplex PCR; TCRdb's copy has only in-frame clones and leaves some out. The repertoire holds tens of thousands of clones, over 75% seen once, with roughly 5.1% in the top ten. Sequenced here: peripheral blood, sampled on day 0 of MenACWY control vaccination. Receptors originate from an adult in good health. Both conserved end residues are part of each CDR3. D genes are given only for firm matches. Part of the rows lack a size; the others show once, few, many or a class for expanded clones.

V,J,D,size,CDR3,DNA
TRBV11-3,TRBJ2-7,-,-,CASSSGHSSEQYF,TGTGCCAGCAGCTCCGGTCACAGTTCCGAGCAGTACTTC
TRBV6-5,TRBJ2-7,TRBD1,-,CASWGQGANYEQYF,TGTGCCAGTTGGGGACAGGGGGCAAACTACGAGCAGTACTTC
TRBV28,TRBJ1-2,-,-,CASSESSVRERRTGYTF,TGTGCCAGCAGTGAGAGTAGTGTAAGGGAACGTCGAACCGGCTACACCTTC
TRBV4-3,TRBJ2-7,-,once,CASSHARGGDEQYF,TGCGCCAGCAGCCACGCTAGGGGGGGGGACGAGCAGTACTTC
TRBV9,TRBJ2-3,-,-,CASSVGGRGGTDTQYF,TGTGCCAGCAGCGTAGGGGGCCGGGGAGGCACAGATACGCAGTATTTT
TRBV7-2,TRBJ2-2,-,-,CASSPSRQGDTGELFF,TGTGCCAGCAGCCCCAGCAGGCAGGGAGACACCGGGGAGCTGTTTTTT
TRBV7-9,TRBJ1-6,-,-,CASSLGNEVSPLHF,TGTGCCAGCAGCTTAGGTAACGAAGTATCACCCCTCCACTTT
TRBV18,TRBJ1-3,TRBD1,-,CASSPPTGTDGNTIYF,TGTGCCAGCTCACCCCCGACCGGGACAGACGGAAACACCATATATTTT
TRBV7-9,TRBJ1-1,TRBD1,once,CASSLDSGQGGMNTEAFF,TGTGCCAGCAGCTTAGATTCGGGACAGGGGGGAATGAACACTGAAGCTTTCTTT
TRBV27,TRBJ2-7,-,-,CASGTYEQYF,TGTGCCAGCGGAACCTACGAGCAGTACTTC
TRBV7-9,TRBJ2-1,-,-,CASSGLLYNEQFF,TGTGCCAGCAGTGGGCTACTCTACAATGAGCAGTTCTTC
TRBV6-5,TRBJ2-5,-,-,CASSYSNFQETQYF,TGTGCCAGCAGTTACTCGAATTTCCAAGAGACCCAGTACTTC
TRBV23-1,TRBJ2-7,-,-,CASSRSGAPYEQYF,TGCGCCAGCAGTCGGTCCGGCGCTCCCTACGAGCAGTACTTC
TRBV4-1,TRBJ1-3,-,-,CASSQGPQRVEGNTIYF,TGCGCCAGCAGCCAAGGTCCTCAAAGGGTCGAAGGAAACACCATATATTTT
TRBV6-5,TRBJ2-2,-,-,CASSTGSTGELFF,TGTGCCAGCAGTACAGGGAGCACCGGGGAGCTGTTTTTT
TRBV6-1,TRBJ2-4,-,-,CASSQDQGSSIQYF,TGTGCCAGCAGTCAAGACCAGGGGTCGAGCATTCAGTACTTC
TRBV7-6,TRBJ2-1,TRBD2,-,CASSPGTSGSNEQFF,TGTGCCAGCAGCCCCGGGACTAGCGGATCTAATGAGCAGTTCTTC
TRBV19,TRBJ2-3,TRBD2,-,CASSFYSDSGDTQYF,TGTGCCAGTAGTTTCTACTCCGATAGCGGGGATACGCAGTATTTT
TRBV27,TRBJ2-1,-,-,CASSDGPHEQFF,TGTGCCAGCAGTGACGGCCCCCATGAGCAGTTCTTC
TRBV7-2,TRBJ2-2,-,-,CASSYLYGNTGELFF,TGTGCCAGCAGCTACCTATATGGCAACACCGGGGAGCTGTTTTTT
TRBV7-9,TRBJ1-5,-,-,CASSRTDSNQPQHF,TGTGCCAGCAGCAGAACAGATAGCAATCAGCCCCAGCATTTT
TRBV9,TRBJ1-2,TRBD1,-,CASSIRQGANYGYTF,TGTGCCAGCAGCATCCGACAGGGGGCGAACTATGGCTACACCTTC
TRBV20-1,TRBJ2-3,-,-,CSGFSTDTQYF,TGCAGTGGATTTTCCACAGATACGCAGTATTTT
TRBV19,TRBJ1-4,-,-,CASSIALPQGEKLFF,TGTGCCAGTAGTATAGCCCTGCCCCAGGGTGAAAAACTGTTTTTT
TRBV29-1,TRBJ2-6,TRBD1,-,CSVASWDSSPSGANVLTF,TGCAGCGTCGCTTCGTGGGACAGTTCCCCCTCTGGGGCCAACGTCCTGACTTTC
TRBV19,TRBJ2-1,TRBD2,-,CASSMGLGGNEQFF,TGTGCCAGTAGTATGGGACTAGGCGGTAATGAGCAGTTCTTC
TRBV20-1,TRBJ1-4,-,-,CSARESNKLFF,TGCAGTGCTAGGGAAAGTAATAAACTGTTTTTT
TRBV24-1,TRBJ2-3,-,few,CATSETGGVADTQYF,TGTGCCACCAGTGAGACAGGAGGAGTGGCAGATACGCAGTATTTT
TRBV5-1,TRBJ2-7,-,-,CASSLGGTYEQYF,TGCGCCAGCAGCTTGGGGGGGACCTACGAGCAGTACTTC
TRBV3-1/TRBV3-2,TRBJ2-4,-,-,CASSHQGLAKNIQYF,TGTGCCAGCAGCCATCAAGGTCTAGCCAAAAACATTCAGTACTTC
TRBV27,TRBJ1-1,-,-,CASRPSGTYFTEAFF,TGTGCCAGCAGGCCATCCGGGACATACTTCACTGAAGCTTTCTTT
TRBV7-9,TRBJ2-7,TRBD1,-,CASSFLQGVEPHEQYF,TGTGCCAGCAGCTTCCTCCAGGGGGTCGAACCCCACGAGCAGTACTTC
TRBV6-1,TRBJ1-1,-,-,CASSETGITEAFF,TGTGCCAGCAGTGAAACGGGTATCACTGAAGCTTTCTTT
TRBV2,TRBJ2-1,TRBD1,-,CASRGQAHEQFF,TGTGCCAGCAGGGGACAGGCCCATGAGCAGTTCTTC
TRBV6-2/TRBV6-3,TRBJ2-3,-,-,CASSPGRDTDTQYF,TGTGCCAGCAGCCCGGGACGAGACACAGATACGCAGTATTTT
TRBV2,TRBJ2-6,-,-,CASTEEMGANVLTF,TGTGCCAGCACCGAGGAGATGGGAGCCAACGTCCTGACTTTC
TRBV4-3,TRBJ2-2,-,-,CASSQGTLLTGELFF,TGCGCCAGCAGCCAAGGGACCCTCCTAACCGGGGAGCTGTTTTTT
TRBV10-3,TRBJ1-2,-,-,CAISVKPGDGYTF,TGTGCCATCAGTGTCAAGCCGGGGGATGGCTACACCTTC
TRBV7-8,TRBJ1-4,TRBD1,-,CASSLSQGVYEKLFF,TGTGCCAGCAGCCTGTCACAGGGGGTTTATGAAAAACTGTTTTTT
TRBV14,TRBJ2-4,TRBD1,-,CASSQAKQGASKNIQYF,TGTGCCAGCAGCCAGGCGAAACAGGGGGCGTCCAAAAACATTCAGTACTTC
TRBV10-3,TRBJ2-1,TRBD1,-,CAITQDRGYNEQFF,TGTGCCATCACCCAGGACAGGGGCTACAATGAGCAGTTCTTC
TRBV7-3,TRBJ1-6,-,-,CASSLTGGTGHSPLHF,TGTGCCAGCAGCTTAACCGGCGGGACCGGACATTCACCCCTCCACTTT
TRBV18,TRBJ2-5,-,-,CASSPRSGGETQYF,TGTGCCAGCTCACCCCGATCTGGTGGGGAGACCCAGTACTTC
TRBV4-3,TRBJ1-1,TRBD1,-,CASSQDRTGGADTEAFF,TGCGCCAGCAGCCAAGATCGGACAGGGGGCGCGGACACTGAAGCTTTCTTT
TRBV28,TRBJ1-2,-,-,CASSLTGTAFFVSGYTF,TGTGCCAGCAGTCTAACCGGGACGGCTTTCTTTGTCTCTGGCTACACCTTC
TRBV6-2/TRBV6-3,TRBJ1-3,-,-,CASSQTTGNTIYF,TGTGCCAGCAGTCAAACCACTGGAAACACCATATATTTT
TRBV19,TRBJ2-2,-,-,CASSIRAGPRELFF,TGTGCCAGTAGTATACGGGCAGGGCCCCGGGAGCTGTTTTTT
TRBV7-9,TRBJ2-5,-,-,CASSFAQVQETQYF,TGTGCCAGCAGCTTTGCACAGGTCCAAGAGACCCAGTACTTC
TRBV28,TRBJ1-5,TRBD1,once,CASSLWDRGNQPQHF,TGTGCCAGCAGTTTGTGGGACAGGGGGAACCAGCCCCAGCATTTT
TRBV19,TRBJ2-2,TRBD1,-,CASRETGGFNTGELFF,TGTGCCAGTAGGGAGACAGGGGGCTTTAACACCGGGGAGCTGTTTTTT
TRBV7-2,TRBJ2-7,TRBD2,few,CASRWEGAYEQYF,TGTGCCAGCAGGTGGGAGGGCGCCTACGAGCAGTACTTC
TRBV10-3,TRBJ1-5,TRBD1,-,CAISEGTGNQPQHF,TGTGCCATCAGTGAGGGGACAGGCAATCAGCCCCAGCATTTT
TRBV7-3,TRBJ2-3,TRBD2,-,CASSLTSGRGDTQYF,TGTGCCAGCAGCTTAACTAGCGGGAGGGGCGATACGCAGTATTTT
TRBV6-5,TRBJ2-7,-,-,CASRQGFSSYEQYF,TGTGCCAGCCGTCAGGGATTCTCATCCTACGAGCAGTACTTC